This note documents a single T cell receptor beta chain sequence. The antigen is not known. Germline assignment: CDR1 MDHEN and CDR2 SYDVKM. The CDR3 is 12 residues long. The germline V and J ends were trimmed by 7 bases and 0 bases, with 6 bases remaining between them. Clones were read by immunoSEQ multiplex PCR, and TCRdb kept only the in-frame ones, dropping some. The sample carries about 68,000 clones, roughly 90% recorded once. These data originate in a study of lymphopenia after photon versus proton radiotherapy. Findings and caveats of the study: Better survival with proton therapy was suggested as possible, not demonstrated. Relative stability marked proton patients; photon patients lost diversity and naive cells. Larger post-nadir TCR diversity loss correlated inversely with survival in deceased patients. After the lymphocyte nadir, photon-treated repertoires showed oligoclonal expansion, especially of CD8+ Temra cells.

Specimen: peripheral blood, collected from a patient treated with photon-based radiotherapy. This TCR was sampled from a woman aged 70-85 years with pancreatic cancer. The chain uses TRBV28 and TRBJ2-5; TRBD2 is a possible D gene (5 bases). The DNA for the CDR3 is TGTGCCAGCAAGAGGGACCAAGAGACCCAGTACTTC. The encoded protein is CASKRDQETQYF. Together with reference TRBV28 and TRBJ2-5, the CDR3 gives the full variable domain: DVKVTQSSRYLVKRTGEKVFLECVQDMDHENMFWYRQDPGLGLRLIYFSYDVKMKEKGDIPEGYSVSREKKERFSLILESASTNQTSMYLCASKRDQETQYFGPGTRLLVL.